A selection of T cell receptor beta chains follows, all from one sample in a study of blood T cell repertoires in COVID-19. Produced via immunoSEQ multiplex PCR; TCRdb's table is partial and in-frame only. The table shows a few hundred thousand clones, with around 88% occurring only once. The sequenced material came from peripheral blood. Receptor source: an older man with acute or convalescent COVID-19. Each CDR3 is given with its conserved first and last residue. The D gene is left open where the match is weak. Only some rows state a clone size, as once, few, many or a class for expanded clones.

j_call	cdr3_length	d_call	clone_size	v_call	cdr3_nt	cdr3_aa
TRBJ2-7	12	-	-	TRBV6-1	TGTGCCAGCAGTGAAATCGGCTACGAGCAGTACTTC	CASSEIGYEQYF
TRBJ2-5	16	-	-	TRBV28	TGTGCCAGCAGTTTCTCTTTGTTGAGCGGTAGGGAGACCCAGTACTTC	CASSFSLLSGRETQYF
TRBJ2-1	19	TRBD2	-	TRBV24-1	TGTGCCACCAGTGGCAGGGGACTAGCGGGACCCAGCTCCTACAATGAGCAGTTCTTC	CATSGRGLAGPSSYNEQFF
TRBJ2-7	11	-	-	TRBV3-1/TRBV3-2	TGTGCCAGCAGCCACAGGTACGAGCAGTACTTC	CASSHRYEQYF
TRBJ1-5	14	TRBD1	-	TRBV28	TGTGCCAGCAGACGACAGGGGTTGGGTCAGCCCCAGCATTTT	CASRRQGLGQPQHF
TRBJ2-5	13	-	once	TRBV12-3/TRBV12-4	TGTGCCAGCAGTTCCAGACAGGGAGGGACCCAGTACTTC	CASSSRQGGTQYF
TRBJ2-7	18	TRBD2	-	TRBV6-2/TRBV6-3	TGTGCCAGCAGTTACCGGGACGTCCATAGCGGGGAGTTCTACGAGCAGTACTTC	CASSYRDVHSGEFYEQYF
TRBJ1-6	14	-	-	TRBV7-3	TGTGCCAGCAGCTTAAGCGGGTATAATTCACCCCTCCACTTT	CASSLSGYNSPLHF
TRBJ1-1	13	TRBD1	-	TRBV6-4	TGTGCCAGCAGCCAGACAGGGAGAACTGAAGCTTTCTTT	CASSQTGRTEAFF
TRBJ2-5	14	-	-	TRBV5-5	TGTGCCAGCAGCCCCCTAGCGACCAAGAAGACCCAGTACTTC	CASSPLATKKTQYF
TRBJ2-1	16	TRBD2	once	TRBV7-3	TGTGCCAGCAGCTGGACGAGCGGGAGCTCCTACAATGAGCAGTTCTTC	CASSWTSGSSYNEQFF
TRBJ2-7	15	TRBD1	-	TRBV10-3	TGTGCCATCAGTCCACAGGGGGTCCCAATCTACGAGCAGTACTTC	CAISPQGVPIYEQYF
TRBJ1-3	14	-	once	TRBV6-1	TGTGCCAGCAGTGAACCCAGGGGTAGAAACACCATATATTTT	CASSEPRGRNTIYF
TRBJ2-3	13	-	-	TRBV9	TGTGCCAGCGCGGGACCGAGAACAGATACGCAGTATTTT	CASAGPRTDTQYF
TRBJ1-4	14	-	few	TRBV7-9	TGTGCCAGCAGCTTACTTTTAGAGGGTGAAAAACTGTTTTTT	CASSLLLEGEKLFF
TRBJ2-5	14	-	-	TRBV3-1/TRBV3-2	TGTGCCAGCAGCCACAGGGGCCTCCGGGGGACCCAGTACTTC	CASSHRGLRGTQYF
TRBJ1-1	16	-	-	TRBV28	TGTGCCAGCAGTCTCCGGGGGATTAGGCAGAACACTGAAGCTTTCTTT	CASSLRGIRQNTEAFF
TRBJ2-5	14	-	-	TRBV4-3	TGCGCCAGCAGCCAAGAAATTGGGGGGGAGACCCAGTACTTC	CASSQEIGGETQYF
TRBJ2-1	15	-	-	TRBV4-1	TGCGCCAGCAGCCTCAGTATTTGGGGGGACAATGAGCAGTTCTTC	CASSLSIWGDNEQFF
TRBJ1-1	14	TRBD1	-	TRBV6-5	TGTGCCAGCAGTTACCGGGACAGGGACGCTGAAGCTTTCTTT	CASSYRDRDAEAFF
TRBJ1-4	15	TRBD1	-	TRBV7-9	TGTGCCAGCAGCTTATCCGGGACAGGGGGGGAAAAACTGTTTTTT	CASSLSGTGGEKLFF
TRBJ2-7	22	TRBD2	once	TRBV3-1/TRBV3-2	TGTGCCAGCAGCCAAGAAAAACCCGGACTAGCGGGAGACAGTCCCAAAACCTACGAGCAGTACTTC	CASSQEKPGLAGDSPKTYEQYF
TRBJ1-1	15	TRBD1	-	TRBV7-9	TGTGCCAGCAGCTTATTAGACAGGGGGTGGACTGAAGCTTTCTTT	CASSLLDRGWTEAFF
TRBJ2-1	14	TRBD1	-	TRBV19	TGTGCCAGTAGTATGGGGGACAGCCGCAATGAGCAGTTCTTC	CASSMGDSRNEQFF
TRBJ1-6	15	TRBD1	once	TRBV6-2/TRBV6-3	TGTGCCAGCAGTTACTCGAGACAGGGGAGGTCACCCCTCCACTTT	CASSYSRQGRSPLHF
TRBJ2-2	13	-	-	TRBV6-5	TGTGCCAGCAGGGCCGGGGGTTCCGGGGAGCTGTTTTTT	CASRAGGSGELFF
TRBJ1-5	16	-	-	TRBV19	TGTGCCAGTACCCCCGAATATGGGACACGTAATCAGCCCCAGCATTTT	CASTPEYGTRNQPQHF
TRBJ2-1	16	-	-	TRBV5-4	TGTGCCAGCAGCCCCCCAATGGGGGCGCACCACAATGAGCAGTTCTTC	CASSPPMGAHHNEQFF
TRBJ2-1	17	-	-	TRBV19	TGTGCCAGTAGTATAGTGAGAGGGGGTCTATCCTACAATGAGCAGTTCTTC	CASSIVRGGLSYNEQFF
TRBJ1-3	13	-	-	TRBV27	TGTGCCAGCAGGGGCTGGTCTGGAAACACCATATATTTT	CASRGWSGNTIYF
TRBJ2-5	16	-	-	TRBV4-3	TGCGCCAGCAGCCAAGATATAGGCAGGGGCCAAGAGACCCAGTACTTC	CASSQDIGRGQETQYF
TRBJ2-1	12	-	-	TRBV19	TGTGCCAGTAGTCTCTCTAGGTCGGAGCAGTTCTTC	CASSLSRSEQFF
TRBJ1-1	15	TRBD1	-	TRBV4-3	TGCGCCAGCAGCCAAGTCACAGGGGTGACCACTGAAGCTTTCTTT	CASSQVTGVTTEAFF
TRBJ2-1	16	TRBD2	-	TRBV18	TGTGCCAGCTCACCACCTTCCAGCGGGAGGGCTGATGAGCAGTTCTTC	CASSPPSSGRADEQFF
TRBJ2-5	16	TRBD1	-	TRBV5-1	TGCGCCAGCAGCTGGAACCCGGGACAGGGTGATTTTGCCCAGTACTTC	CASSWNPGQGDFAQYF
TRBJ2-3	18	TRBD2	-	TRBV29-1	TGCAGCGCTCCCGGACTAGCGGGAAAGTCCCTTCTCACAGATACGCAGTATTTT	CSAPGLAGKSLLTDTQYF
TRBJ2-2	20	TRBD1	-	TRBV4-2	TGTGCCAGCAGCCAAGATGGGGGTGAAGGGACAGCATCGAACACCGGGGAGCTGTTTTTT	CASSQDGGEGTASNTGELFF